Listed below are T cell receptor beta chains from one sample, sequenced in a study of T-cell memory formation after mild COVID-19. Via MiXCR, TCRdb re-called the 5' RACE reads, giving one row per CDR3 protein. The sample consists of about 340,000 distinct CDR3 sequences, under 15% of them appearing once. Sequenced material: PBMCs or a T cell subset sorted from them (not recorded which). Receptors originate from a man aged 18 to 30 who had mild COVID-19 (a few samples of this study predate the infection). Cell type and time point are not known. The CDR3 runs from the conserved cysteine through the conserved F or W. D genes are given only for firm matches. The listing skips clone size in some rows; elsewhere it reads once, few, many or a size class.

j_call: TRBJ1-1; d_call: TRBD1; clone_size: few; v_call: TRBV4-3; cdr3_aa: CASSLGTGGMNTEAFF; cdr3_nt: TGCGCCAGCAGCCTTGGGACAGGGGGAATGAACACTGAAGCTTTCTTT
j_call: TRBJ2-1; d_call: NA; clone_size: NA; v_call: TRBV5-1; cdr3_aa: CASSLQGSDEQFF; cdr3_nt: TGCGCCAGCAGCTTGCAGGGGAGCGATGAGCAGTTCTTC
j_call: TRBJ1-5; d_call: NA; clone_size: few; v_call: TRBV15; cdr3_aa: CATSREVGVQPQHF; cdr3_nt: TGTGCCACCAGCAGAGAGGTGGGAGTCCAGCCCCAGCATTTT
j_call: TRBJ2-7; d_call: TRBD1; clone_size: few; v_call: TRBV7-6; cdr3_aa: CASSLAGTAYEEQYF; cdr3_nt: TGTGCCAGCAGCTTAGCCGGGACAGCCTACGAAGAGCAGTACTTC
j_call: TRBJ2-3; d_call: TRBD1; clone_size: NA; v_call: TRBV18; cdr3_aa: CASSPLPGQLQYF; cdr3_nt: TGTGCCAGCTCGCCCCTACCGGGACAGCTGCAGTATTTT
j_call: TRBJ2-5; d_call: NA; clone_size: NA; v_call: TRBV24-1; cdr3_aa: CATSDRTRAETQYF; cdr3_nt: TGTGCCACCAGTGACCGCACTAGAGCAGAGACCCAGTACTTC
j_call: TRBJ1-1; d_call: TRBD1; clone_size: few; v_call: TRBV15; cdr3_aa: CATSIRTGVMNTEAFF; cdr3_nt: TGTGCCACCAGCATAAGGACAGGCGTTATGAACACTGAAGCTTTCTTT
j_call: TRBJ1-6; d_call: NA; clone_size: many; v_call: TRBV27; cdr3_aa: CASSWLGNSPLHF; cdr3_nt: TGTGCCAGCAGTTGGCTGGGGAACTCACCCCTCCACTTT
j_call: TRBJ1-1; d_call: TRBD1; clone_size: few; v_call: TRBV4-1; cdr3_aa: CASSSRDRWGTEAFF; cdr3_nt: TGCGCCAGCAGCTCCCGGGACAGGTGGGGGACTGAAGCTTTCTTT
j_call: TRBJ2-3; d_call: NA; clone_size: many; v_call: TRBV24-1; cdr3_aa: CATSSRAGGTDTQYF; cdr3_nt: TGTGCCACCAGTTCCAGGGCAGGGGGCACAGATACGCAGTATTTT
j_call: TRBJ2-5; d_call: NA; clone_size: NA; v_call: TRBV6-1; cdr3_aa: CASREAGRWGETQYF; cdr3_nt: TGTGCCAGCAGGGAGGCGGGACGTTGGGGGGAGACCCAGTACTTC
j_call: TRBJ2-7; d_call: TRBD2; clone_size: NA; v_call: TRBV2; cdr3_aa: CASSDLGTSYEQYF; cdr3_nt: TGTGCCAGCAGCGACCTCGGGACTAGCTACGAGCAGTACTTC
j_call: TRBJ1-1; d_call: NA; clone_size: few; v_call: TRBV11-2; cdr3_aa: CASIPGGGTEAFF; cdr3_nt: TGTGCCAGCATCCCGGGGGGTGGAACTGAAGCTTTCTTT
j_call: TRBJ1-6; d_call: NA; clone_size: many; v_call: TRBV4-3; cdr3_aa: CASSQGNGAINSPLHF; cdr3_nt: TGCGCCAGCAGCCAAGGAAACGGCGCGATTAATTCACCCCTCCACTTT
j_call: TRBJ1-5; d_call: NA; clone_size: NA; v_call: TRBV20-1; cdr3_aa: CSAEAGAGGNQPQHF; cdr3_nt: TGCAGTGCTGAGGCGGGAGCGGGCGGGAATCAGCCCCAGCATTTT
j_call: TRBJ1-2; d_call: TRBD1; clone_size: few; v_call: TRBV4-1; cdr3_aa: CASSQGQGAYGYTF; cdr3_nt: TGCGCCAGCAGCCAAGGCCAGGGGGCTTATGGCTACACCTTC
j_call: TRBJ2-6; d_call: TRBD1; clone_size: NA; v_call: TRBV7-3; cdr3_aa: CASSGDHGDRVTGANVLTF; cdr3_nt: TGTGCCAGCAGCGGGGATCACGGGGACAGGGTGACTGGGGCCAACGTCCTGACTTTC
j_call: TRBJ1-2; d_call: NA; clone_size: many; v_call: TRBV6-5; cdr3_aa: CASRHRDPKFGYTF; cdr3_nt: TGTGCCAGCAGGCACCGGGACCCTAAATTTGGCTACACCTTC
j_call: TRBJ2-7; d_call: NA; clone_size: NA; v_call: TRBV5-6; cdr3_aa: CASRKKTSNYEQYF; cdr3_nt: TGTGCCAGCAGAAAAAAGACTTCCAACTACGAGCAGTACTTC
j_call: TRBJ2-7; d_call: TRBD1; clone_size: NA; v_call: TRBV30; cdr3_aa: CAWDRDSYEQYF; cdr3_nt: TGTGCCTGGGACAGGGACTCCTACGAGCAGTACTTC
j_call: TRBJ2-1; d_call: NA; clone_size: few; v_call: TRBV5-4; cdr3_aa: CASSWGLPGPNNEQFF; cdr3_nt: TGTGCCAGCAGCTGGGGACTCCCCGGACCAAACAATGAGCAGTTCTTC
j_call: TRBJ1-6; d_call: NA; clone_size: few; v_call: TRBV20-1; cdr3_aa: CSARDRIRGNSPLHF; cdr3_nt: TGCAGTGCTAGAGATCGGATCAGGGGTAATTCACCCCTCCACTTT